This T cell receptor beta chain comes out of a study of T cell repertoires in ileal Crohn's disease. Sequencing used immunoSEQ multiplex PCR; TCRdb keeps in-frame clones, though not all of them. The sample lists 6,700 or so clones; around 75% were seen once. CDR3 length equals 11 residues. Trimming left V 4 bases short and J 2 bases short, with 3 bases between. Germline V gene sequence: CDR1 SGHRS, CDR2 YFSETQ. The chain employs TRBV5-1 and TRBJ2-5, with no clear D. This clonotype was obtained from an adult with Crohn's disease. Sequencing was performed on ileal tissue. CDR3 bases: TGCGCCAGCAGCCAACAAGAGACCCAGTACTTC. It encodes CASSQQETQYF. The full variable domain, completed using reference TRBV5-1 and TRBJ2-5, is KAGVTQTPRYLIKTRGQQVTLSCSPISGHRSVSWYQQTPGQGLQFLFEYFSETQRNKGNFPGRFSGRQFSNSRSEMNVSTLELGDSALYLCASSQQETQYFGPGTRLLVL.